Below are 26 T cell receptor beta chains sequenced from a single sample in a study of shared clonotypes between healthy human individuals. Clones were read by immunoSEQ multiplex PCR, and TCRdb kept only the in-frame ones, dropping some. The sample lists fewer than 600,000 clones, around 79% occurring once. Sequences were obtained from PBMCs. These receptor sequences come from a woman in her 40s in good health. Some clones in this sample may be carry-over from other donors' samples.

The V and J genes are TRBV4-3 and TRBJ2-3, with TRBD2 matching over 12 bases. CDR3 length: 17 amino acids. Looked up from germline, CDR1 is LGHNA and CDR2 is YSLEER. The junction had 7 bases not matched to a gene; V was cut back by 0 bases and J by 6 bases. CDR3: CASSQDLKTSGSDTQYF. CDR3 sequence (DNA): TGCGCCAGCAGCCAAGATCTCAAGACTAGCGGGAGTGATACGCAGTATTTT.

The rearrangement links TRBV5-1 to TRBJ1-1; D gene unclear. The CDR3 loop spans 16 amino acids. V dropped 3 bases and J dropped 3 bases, with 18 bases sitting between them. The V gene's germline CDR1 is SGHRS and CDR2 YFSETQ. CDR3 residues: CASSSDMGSSDTEAFF. CDR3 DNA: TGCGCCAGCAGCTCCGACATGGGGAGTTCGGACACTGAAGCTTTCTTT.

V usage is TRBV5-4 and J usage is TRBJ2-2; 8 nucleotides align to TRBD2. J gave up 4 bases and V 5 bases, and 19 bases lay outside the gene matches. Germline lookup yields CDR1 SGHNT and CDR2 YYREEE (reference sequence). The CDR3 sequence is 19 residues long. The CDR3 loop is CASRLNPGTSTSGTGELFF. The CDR3 coding sequence is TGTGCCAGCAGACTAAACCCGGGGACTAGTACCTCGGGCACCGGGGAGCTGTTTTTT. Together with reference TRBV5-4 and TRBJ2-2, the CDR3 gives the full variable domain: ETGVTQSPTHLIKTRGQQVTLRCSSQSGHNTVSWYQQALGQGPQFIFQYYREEENGRGNFPPRFSGLQFPNYSSELNVNALELDDSALYLCASRLNPGTSTSGTGELFFGEGSRLTVL.

V usage is TRBV29-1 and J usage is TRBJ2-1; tentative D call: TRBD1 (5 bases). This CDR3 has 12 residues. The germline V and J ends were trimmed by 7 bases and 3 bases, with 10 bases remaining between them. Per the germline V gene, CDR1 is SQVTM and CDR2 is ANQGSEA. The CDR3 bases are TGCAGCGGCCGACAGCACTACAATGAGCAGTTCTTC. Translated, it gives CSGRQHYNEQFF.

This chain links TRBV2 with TRBJ1-1, with TRBD1 matching 9 bases. The CDR3 sequence is 13 residues long. The germline V gene encodes CDR1 SNHLY and CDR2 FYNNEI. J gave up 5 bases and V 7 bases, and 5 bases lay outside the gene matches. The CDR3 sequence: CASTRQGGTEAFF. As DNA, the CDR3 is TGTGCCAGCACTAGACAGGGGGGGACTGAAGCTTTCTTT. Full variable domain (remainder filled in from reference TRBV2 and TRBJ1-1): EPEVTQTPSHQVTQMGQEVILRCVPISNHLYFYWYRQILGQKVEFLVSFYNNEISEKSEIFDDQFSVERPDGSNFTLKIRSTKLEDSAMYFCASTRQGGTEAFFGQGTRLTVV.

The CDR3 DNA is TGTGCCAGCAGTGAATCTCCAGGGGCCAACAATCAGCCCCAGCATTTT. This translates into CASSESPGANNQPQHF. V gene TRBV2 combines with J gene TRBJ1-5; possible D gene TRBD1, 6 bases. The V end lost 2 bases, the J end lost 3 bases, and 14 bases lay between the germline ends. This CDR3 contains 16 residues. CDR1 is SNHLY, CDR2 FYNNEI, per germline.

The rearrangement joins TRBV2 to TRBJ2-2; possible D gene TRBD1, 6 bases. CDR3 length: 15 amino acids. The V gene's germline CDR1 is SNHLY and CDR2 FYNNEI. Trimming removed 5 bases at V and 0 bases at J, with 10 bases between. The CDR3 is CASSRTVSNTGELFF. The CDR3 DNA is TGTGCCAGCAGTAGGACAGTGTCGAACACCGGGGAGCTGTTTTTT. Complete variable domain (other parts from reference TRBV2 and TRBJ2-2): EPEVTQTPSHQVTQMGQEVILRCVPISNHLYFYWYRQILGQKVEFLVSFYNNEISEKSEIFDDQFSVERPDGSNFTLKIRSTKLEDSAMYFCASSRTVSNTGELFFGEGSRLTVL.

The genes are TRBV5-1 and TRBJ2-7; D is perhaps TRBD1 or TRBD2 (5 bases each). The V gene lost 4 bases and the J gene lost 4 bases, with 21 bases spanning the gap. Germline CDR1 and CDR2: SGHRS and YFSETQ. The CDR3 totals 16 residues. The CDR3 here is CASSHWDDRFPYEQYF. DNA of the CDR3: TGCGCCAGCAGCCATTGGGACGACAGATTTCCGTACGAGCAGTACTTC.

V and J are TRBV5-4 and TRBJ2-7, with D maybe TRBD2 (5 bases). Trimming removed 3 bases from V and 6 bases from J, with 13 bases in between. Germline values: CDR1 SGHNT, CDR2 YYREEE (reference sequence). The CDR3 runs to 13 residues. The CDR3 spells CASSSALGREQYF. The CDR3 region has the DNA TGTGCCAGCAGCTCCGCACTAGGGCGCGAGCAGTACTTC.

The genes are TRBV6-1 and TRBJ2-5; 8 nucleotides line up with TRBD1. CDR1 and CDR2 from the germline V gene are MNHNS and SASEGT. With 6 bases clipped from V and 0 bases from J, the junction kept 6 bases outside the gene matches. The CDR3 consists of 15 residues. This chain's CDR3 is CASSWTGTHQETQYF. DNA of the CDR3: TGTGCCAGCAGCTGGACAGGGACGCACCAAGAGACCCAGTACTTC.

V usage is TRBV5-1 and J usage is TRBJ2-7, with D perhaps TRBD1 (5 bases). The germline V gene has CDR1 SGHRS and CDR2 YFSETQ. With 7 bases removed from V and 2 bases from J, the gap between germline ends came to 13 bases. The CDR3 has 13 amino acids. The chain's CDR3 is CASSWTPPYEQYF. In DNA form, the CDR3 reads TGCGCCAGCTCTTGGACACCACCCTACGAGCAGTACTTC.

This clone was seen a few times. V gene TRBV2 combines with J gene TRBJ2-2; 11 nucleotides align to TRBD2. This CDR3 region has 16 residues. Germline loops: CDR1 SNHLY, CDR2 FYNNEI. Trimming took 8 bases from V and 8 from J; bases not matched to a gene: 13. The chain's CDR3 is CASGSGLAEREGELFF. DNA for the CDR3: TGTGCCAGCGGCTCGGGACTAGCGGAGCGGGAGGGGGAGCTGTTTTTT.

V gene TRBV30 combines with J gene TRBJ2-7; D ambiguous. CDR3 length: 13 amino acids. Between the trimmed V and J ends, which lost 3 bases and 5 bases, there was a span of 14 bases. Germline CDR1 and CDR2: GTSNPN and SVGIG (reference sequence). CDR3 protein: CAWSPRSPHEQYF. As DNA, the CDR3 is TGTGCCTGGAGCCCCCGTAGCCCCCACGAGCAGTACTTC.

This sequence joins TRBV10-3 and TRBJ2-7; 8 bases match TRBD2. This CDR3 is built from 15 residues. The V gene's germline CDR1 is ENHRY and CDR2 SYGVKD. V lost 4 bases and J lost 2; bases outside the gene matches: 7. The CDR3 spells CAISVGLAGTYEQYF. The CDR3, as DNA: TGTGCCATCAGTGTTGGCCTAGCGGGCACCTACGAGCAGTACTTC.

This chain links TRBV19 with TRBJ1-5, with 8 bases matching TRBD1. CDR3 size: 14 residues. The germline V gene encodes CDR1 LNHDA and CDR2 SQIVND (reference sequence). V gave up 11 bases and J gave up 4 bases; unmatched junction bases: 10. CDR3 bases: TGTGCCGGCGGGACAGGATTAATTAATCAGCCCCAGCATTTT. Amino acid sequence: CAGGTGLINQPQHF.

This clone was recorded many times. The V call is TRBV6-4, the J call TRBJ2-3; a possible D gene is TRBD2 (6 bases). V lost 3 bases and J 0 bases, leaving 13 bases between the germline ends. The CDR3 runs to 16 residues. Germline V gives CDR1 MRHNA, CDR2 SNTAGT. CDR3 loop: CASSDSSAASTDTQYF. The CDR3 nucleotides read TGTGCCAGCAGTGATTCTAGCGCCGCTAGCACAGATACGCAGTATTTT.

J is TRBJ2-7 and V is TRBV7-8; D gene ambiguous. V lost 5 bases and J lost 6, with 20 bases in between. CDR3 size: 15 residues. Germline V gene data show CDR1 as SGHVS and CDR2 as FQNEAQ. The CDR3 bases are TGTGCCAGCAGCCCTTCGGACGCGACCCGTAGCGAGCAGTACTTC. It is translated as CASSPSDATRSEQYF.

The table lists this clone with many counts. The chain has TRBV7-2 and TRBJ2-5, with a tentative D call TRBD2 (6 bases). The CDR3 is made up of 15 amino acids. From germline, CDR1 is SGHTA and CDR2 FQGNSA. Trimming took off 5 bases at V and 5 bases at J, with 18 bases between the two ends. The CDR3 loop is CASSLVSGTHETQYF. The CDR3 nucleotides read TGTGCCAGCAGCCTAGTATCCGGGACTCATGAGACCCAGTACTTC.

This clone was counted once. The chain recombines TRBV30 with TRBJ2-5; maybe TRBD2 (7 bases). CDR1 and CDR2 (germline): GTSNPN, SVGIG (reference sequence). This CDR3 comprises 14 residues. The V end was cut by 4 bases, the J end by 2 bases, with 14 bases between. The CDR3 protein is CAWNRGRGQETQYF. The CDR3 region has the DNA TGTGCCTGGAACCGGGGGAGGGGGCAAGAGACCCAGTACTTC.

There are a few counts of this clone. The chain employs TRBV13 and TRBJ2-1; 9 nucleotides match TRBD2. Germline V gene sequence: CDR1 PRHDT, CDR2 FYEKMQ (reference sequence). Trimming removed 5 bases from V and 6 bases from J; junction bases left unmatched: 8. This CDR3 has 15 amino acids. The chain's CDR3 is CASSLSGTSFNEQFF. In DNA, the CDR3 is TGTGCCAGCAGCCTCTCCGGGACTAGCTTCAATGAGCAGTTCTTC.

This clone occurred once. As DNA, the CDR3 is TGTGCCAGCAGCTCGTTGGGACTAGCGGCAGAGACCCAGTACTTC. Its translation is CASSSLGLAAETQYF. The V call is TRBV7-3, the J call TRBJ2-5; 11 nucleotides line up with TRBD2. Germline trimming cut 4 bases from V and 4 bases from J; bases unmatched to any gene: 5. The CDR3 runs 15 residues. CDR1 is SGHTA, CDR2 FQGTGA, per germline.

The chain recombines TRBV29-1 with TRBJ1-1; 10 bases match TRBD1. With 7 bases clipped from V and 2 bases from J, the junction kept 7 bases outside the gene matches. Germline CDR1 reads SQVTM; CDR2 reads ANQGSEA. This CDR3 spans 14 amino acids. CDR3 DNA sequence: TGCAGCGGGCGACAGGGGGCAGTAAACACTGAAGCTTTCTTT. As protein: CSGRQGAVNTEAFF.

The chain recombines TRBV19 with TRBJ1-5, with D maybe TRBD1 (5 bases). CDR3 length equals 14 residues. From germline, CDR1 is LNHDA and CDR2 SQIVND (reference sequence). Trimming removed 9 bases from V and 1 base from J, with 13 bases in between. CDR3 in amino acids: CASRSWGSNQPQHF. In DNA, the CDR3 is TGTGCCAGCAGGAGTTGGGGGAGCAATCAGCCCCAGCATTTT. Full variable domain (remainder filled in from reference TRBV19 and TRBJ1-5): DGGITQSPKYLFRKEGQNVTLSCEQNLNHDAMYWYRQDPGQGLRLIYYSQIVNDFQKGDIAEGYSVSREKKESFPLTVTSAQKNPTAFYLCASRSWGSNQPQHFGDGTRLSIL.

This chain connects TRBV5-4 to TRBJ2-3; the match to TRBD2 covers 10 bases. The trim removed 2 bases at V and 2 bases at J, leaving 5 bases unmatched. There are 16 residues in the CDR3. Germline V gene lookup returns CDR1 SGHNT and CDR2 YYREEE (reference sequence). The CDR3: CASSLRTSGITDTQYF. DNA for the CDR3: TGTGCCAGCAGCTTAAGGACTAGCGGAATCACAGATACGCAGTATTTT.

This chain links TRBV6-1 with TRBJ2-1; D unclear. Germline CDR1 MNHNS, CDR2 SASEGT. V lost 5 bases and J lost 0, with 11 bases in between. The CDR3 consists of 15 residues. As DNA, the CDR3 is TGTGCCAGCAGTCCGGCTAGAAGCTCCTACAATGAGCAGTTCTTC. It is translated as CASSPARSSYNEQFF.

The gene calls are TRBV13 and TRBJ2-5; D possibly corresponds to TRBD2 (6 bases). The germline V gene has CDR1 PRHDT and CDR2 FYEKMQ (reference sequence). There are 13 residues in the CDR3. V was cut by 3 bases and J by 5 bases, with 10 bases left in between. DNA for the CDR3: TGTGCCAGCAGCTTCGGCCGGGGGGAGACCCAGTACTTC. This encodes CASSFGRGETQYF.